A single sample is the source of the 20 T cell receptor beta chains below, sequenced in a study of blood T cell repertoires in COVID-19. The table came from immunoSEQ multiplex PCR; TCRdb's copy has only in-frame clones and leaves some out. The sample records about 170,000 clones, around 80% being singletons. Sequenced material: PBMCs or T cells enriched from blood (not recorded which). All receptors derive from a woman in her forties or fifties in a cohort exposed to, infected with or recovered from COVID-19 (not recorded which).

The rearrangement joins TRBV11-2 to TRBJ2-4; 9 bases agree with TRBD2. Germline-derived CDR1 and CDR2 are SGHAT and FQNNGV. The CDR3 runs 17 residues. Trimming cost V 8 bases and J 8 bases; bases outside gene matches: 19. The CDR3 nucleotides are TGTGCCAGCGGTGACGGGGGGTATAGCGGGAGAGCGGACATTCAGTACTTC. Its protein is CASGDGGYSGRADIQYF.

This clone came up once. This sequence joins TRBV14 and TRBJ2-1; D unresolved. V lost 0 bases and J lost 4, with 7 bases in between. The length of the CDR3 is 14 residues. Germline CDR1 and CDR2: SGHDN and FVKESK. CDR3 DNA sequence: TGTGCCAGCAGCCAAGACCAGTTATACAATGAGCAGTTCTTC. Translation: CASSQDQLYNEQFF.

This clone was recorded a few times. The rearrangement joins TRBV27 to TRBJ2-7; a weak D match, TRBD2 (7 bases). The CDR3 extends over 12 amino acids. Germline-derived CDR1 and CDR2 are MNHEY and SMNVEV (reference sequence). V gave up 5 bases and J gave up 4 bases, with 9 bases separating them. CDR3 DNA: TGTGCCAGCAGTGAGGGGGGGTACGAGCAGTACTTC. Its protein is CASSEGGYEQYF.

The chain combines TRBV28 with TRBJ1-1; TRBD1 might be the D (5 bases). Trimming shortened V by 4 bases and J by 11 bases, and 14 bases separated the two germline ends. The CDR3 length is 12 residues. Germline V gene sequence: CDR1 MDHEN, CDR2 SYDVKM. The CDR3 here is CASSWGNVRAFF. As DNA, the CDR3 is TGTGCCAGCAGTTGGGGCAACGTTCGGGCTTTCTTT.

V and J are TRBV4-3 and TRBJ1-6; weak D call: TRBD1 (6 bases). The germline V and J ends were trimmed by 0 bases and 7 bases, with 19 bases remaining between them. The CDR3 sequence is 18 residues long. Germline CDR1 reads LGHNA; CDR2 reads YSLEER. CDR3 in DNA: TGCGCCAGCAGCCAAGATTTCGAGGAGGACAGTCAAAATTCACCCCTCCACTTT. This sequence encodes CASSQDFEEDSQNSPLHF.

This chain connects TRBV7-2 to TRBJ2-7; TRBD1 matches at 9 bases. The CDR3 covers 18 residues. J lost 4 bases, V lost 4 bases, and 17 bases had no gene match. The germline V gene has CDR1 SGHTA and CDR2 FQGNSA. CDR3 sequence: CASSSSTTGGDPTYEQYF. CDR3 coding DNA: TGTGCCAGCAGCTCTTCTACTACAGGGGGCGATCCCACTTACGAGCAGTACTTC.

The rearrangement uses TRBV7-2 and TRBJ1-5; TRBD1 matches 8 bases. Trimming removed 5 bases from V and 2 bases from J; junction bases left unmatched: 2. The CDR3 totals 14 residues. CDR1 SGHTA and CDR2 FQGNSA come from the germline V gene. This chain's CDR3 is CASSLTGGNQPQHF. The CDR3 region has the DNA TGTGCCAGCAGCCTGACAGGGGGCAATCAGCCCCAGCATTTT.

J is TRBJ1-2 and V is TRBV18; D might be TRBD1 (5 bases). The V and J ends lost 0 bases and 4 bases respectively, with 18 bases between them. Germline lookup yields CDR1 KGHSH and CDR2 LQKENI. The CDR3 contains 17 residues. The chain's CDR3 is CASSPPLQTIGGYGYTF. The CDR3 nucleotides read TGTGCCAGCTCACCACCTCTACAGACCATCGGGGGCTATGGCTACACCTTC.

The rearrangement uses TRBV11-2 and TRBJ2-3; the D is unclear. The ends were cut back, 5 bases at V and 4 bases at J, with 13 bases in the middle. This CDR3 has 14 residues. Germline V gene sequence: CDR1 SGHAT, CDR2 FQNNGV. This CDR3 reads CASSPPVASDTQYF. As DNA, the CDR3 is TGTGCCAGCAGCCCACCGGTCGCCTCAGATACGCAGTATTTT.

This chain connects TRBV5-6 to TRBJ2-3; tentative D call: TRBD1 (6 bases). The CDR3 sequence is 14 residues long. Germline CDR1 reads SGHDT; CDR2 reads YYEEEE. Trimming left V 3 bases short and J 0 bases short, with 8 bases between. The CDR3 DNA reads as TGTGCCAGCAGCTGGGGGCCTAGCACAGATACGCAGTATTTT. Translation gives CASSWGPSTDTQYF.

For the CDR3, the DNA is TGTGCCAGCAGTGGGGAGGGGAACACAGATACGCAGTATTTT. Its translation is CASSGEGNTDTQYF. The chain couples TRBV28 to TRBJ2-3, with TRBD2 matching 7 bases. The V gene end was trimmed by 5 bases and the J gene end by 2 bases; junction bases not matched to a gene: 4. The V gene's germline CDR1 is MDHEN and CDR2 SYDVKM. The CDR3 consists of 14 residues.

CDR3 nucleotides: TGTGCCAGCAGCCGTGCGAGGCCAGGAGGACTATCGAATCAGCCCCAGCATTTT. Protein sequence: CASSRARPGGLSNQPQHF. V is TRBV27 and J is TRBJ1-5; D is ambiguous. V was cut by 6 bases and J by 4 bases, with 25 bases left in between. In germline, CDR1 is MNHEY, CDR2 SMNVEV (reference sequence). CDR3 length: 18 amino acids.

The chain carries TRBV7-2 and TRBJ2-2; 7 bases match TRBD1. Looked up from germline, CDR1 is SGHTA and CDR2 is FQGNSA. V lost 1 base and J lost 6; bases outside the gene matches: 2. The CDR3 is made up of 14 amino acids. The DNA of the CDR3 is TGTGCCAGCAGCTTAGATCAGGGGGCCGGGGAGCTGTTTTTT. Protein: CASSLDQGAGELFF.

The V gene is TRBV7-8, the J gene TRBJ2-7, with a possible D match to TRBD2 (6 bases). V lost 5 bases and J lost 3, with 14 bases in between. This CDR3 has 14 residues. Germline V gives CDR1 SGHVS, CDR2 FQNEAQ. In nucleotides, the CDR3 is TGTGCCAGCAGCCTCCTTCTGGGGGGCTACGAGCAGTACTTC. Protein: CASSLLLGGYEQYF.

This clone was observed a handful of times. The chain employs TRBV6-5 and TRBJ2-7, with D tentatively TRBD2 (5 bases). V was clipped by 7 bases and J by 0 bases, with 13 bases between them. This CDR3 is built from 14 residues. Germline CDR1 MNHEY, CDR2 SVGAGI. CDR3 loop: CASKRTSSSYEQYF. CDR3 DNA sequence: TGTGCCAGCAAAAGGACTTCAAGCTCCTACGAGCAGTACTTC.

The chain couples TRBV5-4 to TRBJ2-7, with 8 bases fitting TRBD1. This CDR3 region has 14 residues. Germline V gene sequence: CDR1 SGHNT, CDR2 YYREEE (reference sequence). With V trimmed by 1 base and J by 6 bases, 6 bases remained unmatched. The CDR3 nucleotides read TGTGCCAGCAGCTTGCCGGGCAGGGGGCGCGAGCAGTACTTC. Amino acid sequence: CASSLPGRGREQYF. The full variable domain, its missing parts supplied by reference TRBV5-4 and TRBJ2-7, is ETGVTQSPTHLIKTRGQQVTLRCSSQSGHNTVSWYQQALGQGPQFIFQYYREEENGRGNFPPRFSGLQFPNYSSELNVNALELDDSALYLCASSLPGRGREQYFGPGTRLTVT.

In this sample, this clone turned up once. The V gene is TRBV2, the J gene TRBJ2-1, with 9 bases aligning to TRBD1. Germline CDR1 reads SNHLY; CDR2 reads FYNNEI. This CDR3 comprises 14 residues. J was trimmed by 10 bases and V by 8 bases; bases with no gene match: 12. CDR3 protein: CASCRDRDSREQFF. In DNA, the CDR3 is TGTGCCAGCTGCCGGGACAGGGATTCACGGGAGCAGTTCTTC.

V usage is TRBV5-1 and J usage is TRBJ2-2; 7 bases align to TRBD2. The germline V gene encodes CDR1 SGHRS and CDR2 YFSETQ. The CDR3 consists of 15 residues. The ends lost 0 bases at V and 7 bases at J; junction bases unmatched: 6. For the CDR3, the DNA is TGCGCCAGCAGCTTGGAGGCAGGGAGGGACGGGGAGCTGTTTTTT. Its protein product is CASSLEAGRDGELFF.

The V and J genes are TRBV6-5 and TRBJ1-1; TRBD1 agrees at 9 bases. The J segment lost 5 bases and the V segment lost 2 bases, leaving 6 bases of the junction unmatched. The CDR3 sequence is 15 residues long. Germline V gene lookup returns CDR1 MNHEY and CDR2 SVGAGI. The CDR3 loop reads CASSYAGTGSTEAFF. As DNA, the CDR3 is TGTGCCAGCAGTTACGCCGGGACAGGGTCTACTGAAGCTTTCTTT.

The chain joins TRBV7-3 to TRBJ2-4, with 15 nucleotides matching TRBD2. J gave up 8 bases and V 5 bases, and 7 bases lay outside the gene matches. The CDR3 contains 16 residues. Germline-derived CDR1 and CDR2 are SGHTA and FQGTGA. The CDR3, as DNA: TGTGCCAGCAGCCCCGGACTAGCGGGGGGGCTGGACATTCAGTACTTC. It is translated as CASSPGLAGGLDIQYF.